The source of this T cell receptor beta chain is a study of blood T cell repertoires in COVID-19. Across the study: The United States, Italy and Spain supplied acute and convalescent COVID-19 samples. PBMCs, B-cell-depleted T cells, or T cells were the source of the cDNA or gDNA that made up the material.

Under the authors' procedure: Reference gene primer amplification gave estimated nucleated cell counts. Sequenced by immunoSEQ multiplex PCR; TCRdb stores in-frame clones only, minus some. Clonal size and the V and J genes are those of that table, whereas D and trimming came from the DNA. This sample has 90,000 to 130,000 clones; 55% to 75% occur once, and the top ten carry about 1.8%. The germline V gene has CDR1 SGHRS and CDR2 YFSETQ. The CDR3 consists of 16 residues. Trimming took off 0 bases at V and 0 bases at J, with 12 bases between the two ends. The material sequenced was peripheral blood. This receptor was identified in a woman aged 40 to 50 with acute or convalescent COVID-19. This chain links TRBV5-1 with TRBJ1-2, with D possibly TRBD1 on 5 matching bases. The CDR3 spells CASSLETVAANYGYTF. CDR3 coding DNA: TGCGCCAGCAGCTTGGAGACAGTTGCAGCTAACTATGGCTACACCTTC.